This T cell receptor beta chain stems from a study of technical replicates of blood from a handful of donors. Germline lookup yields CDR1 MDHEN and CDR2 SYDVKM. J lost 2 bases, V lost 5 bases, and 10 bases had no gene match. The CDR3 is made up of 16 amino acids. Here immunoSEQ multiplex PCR was the method, and the copy in TCRdb shows in-frame clones only, minus some. Of some 77,000 clones in the sample, 96% are singletons; the top ten hold 0.3% to 0.35%. The TCR sequence derives from a human donor in good health. The chain carries TRBV28 and TRBJ2-7, with 9 nucleotides matching TRBD2. The sequenced sample consisted of T cells isolated from PBMCs. For the CDR3, the DNA is TGTGCCAGCAGTCCCTTCGGTAGCGGGAGCACCTACGAGCAGTACTTC. Protein: CASSPFGSGSTYEQYF.